Presented here are 5 T cell receptor beta chains from one specimen sequenced in a study of STAT5B mutations in CD4+ large granular lymphocyte leukemia. Using immunoSEQ multiplex PCR, the repertoire was profiled, and TCRdb retains in-frame clones only, with some absent. Here the sample spans about 45,000 clones, about 86% being singletons. Source material: CD4+ T cells from blood buffy coats. These TCRs come from a human donor in good health.

This CDR3 is CASSFHGGDYEQYF. CDR3 DNA: TGTGCCAGCAGTTTTCACGGAGGGGACTACGAGCAGTACTTC. The V gene is TRBV28, the J gene TRBJ2-7; weak D call: TRBD2 (6 bases). V gave up 3 bases and J gave up 3 bases, with 12 bases separating them. This CDR3 comprises 14 residues. Germline V lookup: CDR1 MDHEN, CDR2 SYDVKM.

The chain combines TRBV4-2 with TRBJ1-2; D is ambiguous. Per germline, CDR1 LGHNA and CDR2 YNFKEQ. V was shortened by 0 bases and J by 1 base, with 12 bases between the two germline ends. This CDR3 comprises 16 residues. The CDR3 protein is CASSQDGNGHNYGYTF. In nucleotides, the CDR3 is TGTGCCAGCAGCCAAGACGGGAACGGGCATAACTATGGCTACACCTTC.

The chain employs TRBV11-2 and TRBJ1-1; possible D gene TRBD1, 6 bases. Trimming left V 1 base short and J 5 bases short, with 14 bases between. CDR3 length: 15 residues. Germline V gives CDR1 SGHAT, CDR2 FQNNGV. In nucleotides, the CDR3 is TGTGCCAGCAGCTTAGGGTTAGGGGGGACAACTGAAGCTTTCTTT. Protein product: CASSLGLGGTTEAFF.

This chain joins TRBV19 and TRBJ2-7, with a weak D call TRBD2 (6 bases). The ends were cut back, 9 bases at V and 3 bases at J, with 15 bases in the middle. There are 13 residues in the CDR3. Germline CDR1 reads LNHDA; CDR2 reads SQIVND (reference sequence). CDR3 residues: CASGTPGGYEQYF. CDR3 nucleotides: TGTGCCAGCGGGACTCCTGGAGGCTACGAGCAGTACTTC.

This chain joins TRBV19 and TRBJ1-5, with 12 bases that match TRBD1. CDR3 length: 16 amino acids. From germline, CDR1 is LNHDA and CDR2 SQIVND (reference sequence). The V gene end was trimmed by 6 bases and the J gene end by 6 bases; junction bases not matched to a gene: 9. In DNA, the CDR3 is TGTGCCAGTAGACATACCGGGACAGGGGGCATTCAGCCCCAGCATTTT. It codes for CASRHTGTGGIQPQHF.